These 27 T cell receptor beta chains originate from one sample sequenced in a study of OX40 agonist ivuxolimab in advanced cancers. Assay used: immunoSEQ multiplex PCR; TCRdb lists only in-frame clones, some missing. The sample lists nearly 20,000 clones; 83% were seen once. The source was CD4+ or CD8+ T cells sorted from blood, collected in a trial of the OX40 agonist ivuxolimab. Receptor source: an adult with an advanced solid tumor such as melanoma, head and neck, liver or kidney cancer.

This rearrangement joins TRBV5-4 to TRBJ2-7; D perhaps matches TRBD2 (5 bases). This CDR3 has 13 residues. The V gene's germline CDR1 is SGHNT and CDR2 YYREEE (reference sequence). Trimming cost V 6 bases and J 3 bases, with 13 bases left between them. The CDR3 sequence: CASTLTGSYEQYF. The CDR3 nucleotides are TGTGCCAGCACCCTTACGGGGAGCTACGAGCAGTACTTC.

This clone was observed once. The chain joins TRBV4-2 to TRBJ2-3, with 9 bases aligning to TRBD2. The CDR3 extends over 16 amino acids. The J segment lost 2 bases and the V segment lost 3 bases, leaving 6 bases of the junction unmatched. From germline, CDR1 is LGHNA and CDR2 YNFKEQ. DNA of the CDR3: TGTGCCAGCAGCCAGACTCTAGCGGGAAACACAGATACGCAGTATTTT. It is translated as CASSQTLAGNTDTQYF.

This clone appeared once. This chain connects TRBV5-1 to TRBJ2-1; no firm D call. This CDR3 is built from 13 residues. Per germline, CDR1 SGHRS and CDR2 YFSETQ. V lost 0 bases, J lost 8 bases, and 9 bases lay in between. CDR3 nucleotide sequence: TGCGCCAGCAGCTTGGCGGTTCAATATGAGCAGTTCTTC. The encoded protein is CASSLAVQYEQFF.

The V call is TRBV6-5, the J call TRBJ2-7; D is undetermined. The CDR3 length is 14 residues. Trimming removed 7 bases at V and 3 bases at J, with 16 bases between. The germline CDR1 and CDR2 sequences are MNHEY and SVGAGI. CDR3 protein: CASMKGLEVYEQYF. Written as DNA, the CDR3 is TGTGCCAGCATGAAAGGCCTAGAAGTCTACGAGCAGTACTTC.

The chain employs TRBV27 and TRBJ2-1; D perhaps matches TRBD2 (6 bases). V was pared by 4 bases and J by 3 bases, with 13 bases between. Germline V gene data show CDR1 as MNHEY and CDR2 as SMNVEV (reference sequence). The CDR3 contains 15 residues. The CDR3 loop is CASSSPRELYNEQFF. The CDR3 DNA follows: TGTGCCAGCAGTTCCCCGCGGGAACTCTACAATGAGCAGTTCTTC.

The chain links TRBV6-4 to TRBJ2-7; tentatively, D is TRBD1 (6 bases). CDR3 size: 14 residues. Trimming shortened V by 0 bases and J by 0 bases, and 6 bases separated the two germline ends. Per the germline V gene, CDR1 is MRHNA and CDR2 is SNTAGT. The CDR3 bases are TGTGCCAGCAGTGACTCGGACAGCTCCTACGAGCAGTACTTC. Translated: CASSDSDSSYEQYF.

The CDR3 spells CASSHELAGNPYNEQFF. The CDR3 DNA reads as TGCGCCAGCAGCCACGAACTAGCGGGCAACCCCTACAATGAGCAGTTCTTC. This chain links TRBV4-3 with TRBJ2-1, with TRBD2 matching over 9 bases. With 3 bases clipped from V and 2 bases from J, the junction kept 8 bases outside the gene matches. Germline V gives CDR1 LGHNA, CDR2 YSLEER. The CDR3 totals 17 residues.

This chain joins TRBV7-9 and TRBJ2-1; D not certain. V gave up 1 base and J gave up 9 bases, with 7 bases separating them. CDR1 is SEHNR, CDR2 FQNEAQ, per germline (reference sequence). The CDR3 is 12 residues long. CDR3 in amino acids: CASSLGVVEQFF. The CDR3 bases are TGTGCCAGCAGCTTAGGGGTAGTTGAGCAGTTCTTC. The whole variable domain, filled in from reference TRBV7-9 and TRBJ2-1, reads DTGVSQNPRHKITKRGQNVTFRCDPISEHNRLYWYRQTLGQGPEFLTYFQNEAQLEKSRLLSDRFSAERPKGSFSTLEIQRTEQGDSAMYLCASSLGVVEQFFGPGTRLTVL.

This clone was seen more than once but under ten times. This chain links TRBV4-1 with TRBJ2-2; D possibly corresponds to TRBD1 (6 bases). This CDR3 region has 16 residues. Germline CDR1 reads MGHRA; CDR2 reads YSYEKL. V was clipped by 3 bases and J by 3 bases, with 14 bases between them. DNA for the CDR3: TGCGCCAGCAGCCAGCAGGACAGCGGCCACACCGGGGAGCTGTTTTTT. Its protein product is CASSQQDSGHTGELFF.

Here the CDR3 DNA reads TGTGCCAGCAGCTTTTTCCGGGATAGCACCACAGATACGCAGTATTTT. Its translation: CASSFFRDSTTDTQYF. V and J are TRBV7-2 and TRBJ2-3, with a weak D call TRBD2 (5 bases). There are 16 residues in the CDR3. In germline, CDR1 is SGHTA, CDR2 FQGNSA. V lost 3 bases and J 2 bases, leaving 15 bases between the germline ends.

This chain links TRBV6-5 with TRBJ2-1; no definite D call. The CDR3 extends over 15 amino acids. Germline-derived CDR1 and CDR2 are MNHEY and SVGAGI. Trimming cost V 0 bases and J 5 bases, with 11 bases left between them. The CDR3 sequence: CASSYSLAGHNEQFF. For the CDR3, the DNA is TGTGCCAGCAGTTACTCGCTTGCAGGTCACAATGAGCAGTTCTTC.

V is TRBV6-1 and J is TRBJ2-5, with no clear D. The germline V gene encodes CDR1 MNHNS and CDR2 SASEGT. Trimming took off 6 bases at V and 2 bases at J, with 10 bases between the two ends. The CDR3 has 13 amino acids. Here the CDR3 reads CASRLWGQETQYF. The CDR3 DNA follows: TGTGCCAGCAGGCTATGGGGACAAGAGACCCAGTACTTC.

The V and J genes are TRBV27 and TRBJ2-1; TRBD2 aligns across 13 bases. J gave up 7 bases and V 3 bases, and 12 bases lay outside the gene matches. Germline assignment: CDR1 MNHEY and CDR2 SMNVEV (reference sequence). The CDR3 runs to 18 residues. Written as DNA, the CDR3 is TGTGCCAGCAGTTTCGGCCCCGGACTAGCGGGAGATGGTAATGAGCAGTTCTTC. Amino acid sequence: CASSFGPGLAGDGNEQFF.

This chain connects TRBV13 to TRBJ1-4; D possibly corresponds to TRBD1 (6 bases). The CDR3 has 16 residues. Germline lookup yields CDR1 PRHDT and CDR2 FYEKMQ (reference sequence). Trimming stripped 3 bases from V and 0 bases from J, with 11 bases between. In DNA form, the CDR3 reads TGTGCCAGCAGCTTTAGACAGGAAGCAACTAATGAAAAACTGTTTTTT. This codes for CASSFRQEATNEKLFF.

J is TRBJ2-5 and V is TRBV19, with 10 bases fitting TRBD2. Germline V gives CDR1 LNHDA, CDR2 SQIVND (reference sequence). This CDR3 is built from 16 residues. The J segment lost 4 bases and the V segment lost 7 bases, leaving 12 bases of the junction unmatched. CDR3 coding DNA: TGTGCCAGTACCCCCCGCAGCGGGGGGGTGGGAGAGACCCAGTACTTC. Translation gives CASTPRSGGVGETQYF.

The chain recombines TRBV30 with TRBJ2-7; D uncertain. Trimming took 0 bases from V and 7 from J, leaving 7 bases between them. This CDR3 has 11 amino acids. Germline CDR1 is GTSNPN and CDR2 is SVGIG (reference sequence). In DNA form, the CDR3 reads TGTGCCTGGAGTGTTACGGAGGAGCAGTACTTC. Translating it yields CAWSVTEEQYF.

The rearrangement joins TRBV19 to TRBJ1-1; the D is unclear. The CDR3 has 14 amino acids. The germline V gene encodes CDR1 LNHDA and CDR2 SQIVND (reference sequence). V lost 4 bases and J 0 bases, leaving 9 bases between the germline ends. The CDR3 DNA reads TGTGCCAGTAGTAATGGCAACATGAACACTGAAGCTTTCTTT. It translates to CASSNGNMNTEAFF.

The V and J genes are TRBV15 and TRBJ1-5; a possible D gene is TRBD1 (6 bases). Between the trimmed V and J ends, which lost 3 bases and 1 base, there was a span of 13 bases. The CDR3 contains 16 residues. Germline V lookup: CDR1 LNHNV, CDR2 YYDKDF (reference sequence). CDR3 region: CATSSLQGVSNQPQHF. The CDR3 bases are TGTGCCACCAGCAGTCTACAGGGAGTGAGCAATCAGCCCCAGCATTTT.

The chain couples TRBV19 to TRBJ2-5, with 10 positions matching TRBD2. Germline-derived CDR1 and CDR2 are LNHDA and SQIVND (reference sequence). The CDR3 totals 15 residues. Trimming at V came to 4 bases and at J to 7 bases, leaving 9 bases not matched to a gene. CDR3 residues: CASSSGAGGKGTQYF. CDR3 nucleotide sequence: TGTGCCAGTAGTAGTGGAGCGGGAGGGAAGGGGACCCAGTACTTC.

The CDR3 here is CASSLSRLAGGPKDTQYF. The CDR3 region has the DNA TGTGCCAGCAGTTTATCCCGACTAGCGGGAGGGCCAAAAGATACGCAGTATTTT. The rearrangement uses TRBV27 and TRBJ2-3; 14 bases align to TRBD2. There are 18 residues in the CDR3. Germline V gene lookup returns CDR1 MNHEY and CDR2 SMNVEV (reference sequence). V was pared by 0 bases and J by 5 bases, with 7 bases of the junction left unmatched.

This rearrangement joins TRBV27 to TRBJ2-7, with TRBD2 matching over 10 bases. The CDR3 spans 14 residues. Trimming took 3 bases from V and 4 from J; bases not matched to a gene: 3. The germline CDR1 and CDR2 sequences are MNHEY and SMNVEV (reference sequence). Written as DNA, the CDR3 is TGTGCCAGCAGTTTGATAGCGGGGGGATACGAGCAGTACTTC. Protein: CASSLIAGGYEQYF.

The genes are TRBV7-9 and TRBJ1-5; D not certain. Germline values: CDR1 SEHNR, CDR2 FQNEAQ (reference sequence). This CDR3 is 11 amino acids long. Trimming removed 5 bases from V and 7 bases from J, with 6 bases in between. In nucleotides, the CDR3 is TGTGCCAGCAGCCCAGACCAGCCCCAGCATTTT. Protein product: CASSPDQPQHF.

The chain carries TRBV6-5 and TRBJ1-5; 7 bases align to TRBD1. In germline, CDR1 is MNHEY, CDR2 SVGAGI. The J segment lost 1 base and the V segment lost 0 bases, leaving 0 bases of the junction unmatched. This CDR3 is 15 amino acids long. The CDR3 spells CASSYSTGSNQPQHF. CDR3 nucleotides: TGTGCCAGCAGTTACTCGACAGGGAGCAATCAGCCCCAGCATTTT.

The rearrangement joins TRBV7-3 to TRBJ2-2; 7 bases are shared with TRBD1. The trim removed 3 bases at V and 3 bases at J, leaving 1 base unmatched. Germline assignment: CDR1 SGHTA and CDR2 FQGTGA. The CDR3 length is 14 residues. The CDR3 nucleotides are TGTGCCAGCAGCTTCGACAGGGACACCGGGGAGCTGTTTTTT. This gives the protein CASSFDRDTGELFF. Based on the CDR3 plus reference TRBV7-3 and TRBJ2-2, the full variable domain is GAGVSQTPSNKVTEKGKYVELRCDPISGHTALYWYRQSLGQGPEFLIYFQGTGAADDSGLPNDRFFAVRPEGSVSTLKIQRTERGDSAVYLCASSFDRDTGELFFGEGSRLTVL.

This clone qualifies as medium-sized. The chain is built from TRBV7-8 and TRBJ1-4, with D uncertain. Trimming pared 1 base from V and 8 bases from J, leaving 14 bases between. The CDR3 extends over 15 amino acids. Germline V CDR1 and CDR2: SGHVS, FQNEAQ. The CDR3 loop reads CASSLGGGMNEKLFF. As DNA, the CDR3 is TGTGCCAGCAGCTTAGGGGGAGGGATGAACGAAAAACTGTTTTTT. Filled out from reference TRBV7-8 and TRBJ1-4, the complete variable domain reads GAGVSQSPRYKVAKRGQDVALRCDPISGHVSLFWYQQALGQGPEFLTYFQNEAQLDKSGLPSDRFFAERPEGSVSTLKIQRTQQEDSAVYLCASSLGGGMNEKLFFGSGTQLSVL.

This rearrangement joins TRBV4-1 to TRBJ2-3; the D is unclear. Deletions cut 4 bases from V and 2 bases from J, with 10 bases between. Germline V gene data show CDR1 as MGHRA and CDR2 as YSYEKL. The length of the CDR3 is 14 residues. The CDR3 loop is CASSPQQSTDTQYF. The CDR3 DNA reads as TGCGCCAGCAGCCCCCAACAGTCCACAGATACGCAGTATTTT.

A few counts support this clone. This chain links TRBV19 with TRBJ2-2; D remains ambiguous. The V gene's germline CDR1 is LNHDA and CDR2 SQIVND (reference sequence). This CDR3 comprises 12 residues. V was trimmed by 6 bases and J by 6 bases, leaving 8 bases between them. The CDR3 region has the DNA TGTGCCAGTAGCCATTATCCCGGGGAGCTGTTTTTT. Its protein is CASSHYPGELFF.